This TCR beta chain was observed in a study of Ad26.COV2.S vaccination and SARS-CoV-2 variants. Study at large: Within the COV1001 Ad26.COV2.S trial arm, the donor was enrolled. In the study, Ad26.COV2.S was injected intramuscularly once, or twice 56 days apart. Study-wide findings and caveats: Among vaccine recipients, spike-specific TCR breadth exceeded that of placebo recipients. It is possible that the TCR breadth and depth analyses underestimated the total T cell responses.

The treatment here: around 19 received Ad26.COV2.S at low or high dose, single or two shots; five or six received placebo; per-sample allocation not given. Sample collection was performed on day 63 after the first vaccine or placebo injection. Germline V CDR1 and CDR2: SGDLS, YYNGEE. The CDR3 totals 15 residues. After removal of 3 bases from V and 1 base from J, the junction contained 6 bases not matched to a gene. Of note for this clone: The antigen remains undetermined.

Sequenced by immunoSEQ multiplex PCR; TCRdb stores in-frame clones only, minus some. There are a few hundred thousand clones in the sample; about 83% occur only once, and about 7.1% lies in the top ten. The sample consisted of peripheral blood, taken in a trial of Ad26.COV2.S vaccine versus placebo. The chain employs TRBV9 and TRBJ2-5; 7 bases are shared with TRBD2. The TCR originated in a person aged 18-65 years who received the Ad26.COV2.S COVID-19 vaccine or a placebo. The CDR3 DNA is TGTGCCAGCAGCGAGGGCCTAGCGGTCCAAGAGACCCAGTACTTC. This encodes CASSEGLAVQETQYF. The full variable domain, in which reference TRBV9 and TRBJ2-5 provide the parts outside the CDR3, is DSGVTQTPKHLITATGQRVTLRCSPRSGDLSVYWYQQSLDQGLQFLIQYYNGEERAKGNILERFSAQQFPDLHSELNLSSLELGDSALYFCASSEGLAVQETQYFGPGTRLLVL.